These T cell receptor beta chains were read from a single sample in a study of blood T cell repertoires in COVID-19. Profiling relied on immunoSEQ multiplex PCR, and the TCRdb table lists in-frame clones only, not all of them. Seen here are 360,000 or so clones, around 87% observed once, and the top ten hold about 7%. Sequencing input: peripheral blood. These receptors were taken from a man in his late teens or twenties with active or convalescent COVID-19. The CDR3 runs from the conserved cysteine through the conserved F or W. The order of the fields is CDR3 length, D gene, J gene, V gene, clone size, CDR3 DNA, CDR3 protein. The D gene is left open where the match is weak. Clone sizes are given selectively: once, few, many, or a class where the clone is expanded.

14,-,TRBJ2-1,TRBV6-5,-,TGTGCCAGCAGGGACCGGGACATCATCAATGAGCAGTTCTTC,CASRDRDIINEQFF
13,-,TRBJ1-1,TRBV7-2,-,TGTGCCAGCAGCTTAGGTCCCCGGGTGGAGGCTTTCTTT,CASSLGPRVEAFF
17,-,TRBJ1-4,TRBV4-1,few,TGCGCCAGCAGCCACGCAAAGATGGGCAGGGGCCTTCAAAAACTGTTTTTT,CASSHAKMGRGLQKLFF
13,-,TRBJ2-7,TRBV6-2/TRBV6-3,-,TGTGCCAGCAGTTACCCCTCCAGCGACGAGCAGTACTTC,CASSYPSSDEQYF
14,-,TRBJ1-2,TRBV4-1,-,TGCGCCAGCAGCCAAGTACGTAGCACAGGAGGCTACACCTTC,CASSQVRSTGGYTF
17,-,TRBJ2-7,TRBV4-2,-,TGTGCCAGCAGCCAAGATGGGCGAGGGGGGGGGCTTTACGAGCAGTACTTC,CASSQDGRGGGLYEQYF
13,-,TRBJ2-1,TRBV14,-,TGTGCCAGCCGAGCCGGGGGAAGGAATGAGCAGTTCTTC,CASRAGGRNEQFF
16,-,TRBJ1-3,TRBV4-3,-,TGCGCCAGCAGCCTAACGGGGGGGTTTGGTGGAAACACCATATATTTT,CASSLTGGFGGNTIYF
15,-,TRBJ2-1,TRBV6-5,once,TGTGCCAGCAGTTATTCCCAGGGTGGCTACAATGAGCAGTTCTTC,CASSYSQGGYNEQFF
18,TRBD1,TRBJ2-4,TRBV18,-,TGTGCCAGCTCACCAAGTCAGGGGGCCCCTCGGGCCAAAAACATTCAGTACTTC,CASSPSQGAPRAKNIQYF
14,TRBD1,TRBJ2-5,TRBV6-6,-,TGTGCCAGCAGTTCCCCGGGACAGCAAGAGACCCAGTACTTC,CASSSPGQQETQYF
15,-,TRBJ1-4,TRBV5-1,-,TGCGCCAGCAGCTCCCCGACAGGTCACAATGAAAAACTGTTTTTT,CASSSPTGHNEKLFF
12,TRBD1,TRBJ2-5,TRBV24-1,-,TGTGCCAAAACAGGGGTACAAGAGACCCAGTACTTC,CAKTGVQETQYF
14,-,TRBJ1-5,TRBV3-1/TRBV3-2,-,TGTGCCAGCAGCCAAGTTCAGGGTAATCAGCCCCAGCATTTT,CASSQVQGNQPQHF